This T cell receptor (beta chain) emerged from a study of blood T cell repertoires in COVID-19 (dated by TCRdb to 2020 to 2021). General notes on the study: Samples covering the acute and convalescent phases of COVID-19 were provided by collaborators in the United States, Italy and Spain. The prospective study material was composed of cDNA or gDNA derived from T cells, B-cell-depleted T cells, or PBMCs. The dataset comprised deeply sampled blood TCRbeta repertoires from subjects exposed to, actively infected with, or recovered from COVID-19. The repertoires were released in a freely available public database intended as a resource for research on the immune response to SARS-CoV-2. The samples were drawn from the first 160 participants of the ongoing ImmuneRACE study and from roughly 1,300 subjects provided by 6 global collaborators. The sample metadata nearly always contained a de-identified subject ID, COVID-19 status, age in years and sex. Where available, HLA class I and class II types were taken from metadata supplied by the sample provider and were not determined by assay-based typing.

The germline V gene supplies CDR1 SNHLY and CDR2 FYNNEI. The cysteine opens and the phenylalanine closes a CDR3 of 16 amino acids. The kept DNA is CDR3 alone, 48 bases in frame from the first base. Cut back by 6 bases and 0 bases, the V and J ends lie 15 bases apart. TCRbeta CDR3 regions were amplified from genomic DNA using the immunoSEQ Assay, a bias-controlled multiplex PCR. Concerning the study's data processing: Within the assay, amplification of reference gene primers was used to estimate how many nucleated cells each sample contained. Sequence reads were collapsed and filtered to measure the absolute abundance of every unique TCRbeta CDR3 rearrangement. For each sample, productive Simpson clonality was calculated by taking the square root of Simpson's diversity index across productive rearrangements. TCRdb obtained this table from immuneACCESS and retained in-frame rearrangements with V and J assigned. These tables miss some clones; where compared with another copy, unresolved V genes account for less than half of the shortfall, and the remainder is unexplained. V and J calls and clone size follow that table, whereas D and trimming were derived from the DNA. The sample has just under 150,000 clones on record, roughly 90% of them singletons. The ten largest clones represent 0.95% of the sample.

The collaborating institutions used their own protocols to collect whole blood in K2EDTA tubes. Collaborator samples were shipped for TCRbeta analysis as frozen whole blood, isolated PBMCs, or DNA extracted from either sample type. Overall study outcomes, separate from this receptor: How much clinical and demographic metadata was included differed by source and by participant, and the metadata was provided uncurated.

As for this clone: It lacks a known antigen. It has no much larger one-base neighbor in the sample; base qualities were not kept.

The specimen sequenced was peripheral blood. The clonotype was recovered from a woman aged 45-59 years with acute or convalescent COVID-19. The sequence is built from TRBV2 and TRBJ2-4; the D gene is perhaps TRBD1, from 5 matching bases. The nucleotide sequence is given as TGTGCCAGCAGACTACCGACAGATCTAGCCAAAAACATTCAGTACTTC. This sequence encodes CASRLPTDLAKNIQYF. Joined to the reference TRBV2 and TRBJ2-4 proteins, this CDR3 gives the full variable domain: EPEVTQTPSHQVTQMGQEVILRCVPISNHLYFYWYRQILGQKVEFLVSFYNNEISEKSEIFDDQFSVERPDGSNFTLKIRSTKLEDSAMYFCASRLPTDLAKNIQYFGAGTRLSVL.